The 5 T cell receptor beta chains below were found in one sample sequenced in a study of graft-versus-host responses after intestinal transplantation. For these TCRs, the target antigens are not known. Some clones are missing from TCRdb's copy, which holds only in-frame ones; the method was immunoSEQ multiplex PCR. Of 25,000 to 35,000 clones in the sample, just under 85% were seen once. Sequenced here: unstimulated CD8+ T cells sorted from spleen or lymph node cells, sampled before intestinal transplant. Receptor source: a human donor who received an intestinal transplant.

The rearrangement links TRBV6-6 to TRBJ2-5; D possibly corresponds to TRBD1 (5 bases). Germline CDR1 reads MNHNY; CDR2 reads SVGAGI (reference sequence). Trimming shortened V by 2 bases and J by 1 base, and 8 bases separated the two germline ends. This CDR3 is 14 amino acids long. The CDR3, as DNA: TGTGCCAGCAGTTACAGGGGTACCCAAGAGACCCAGTACTTC. This encodes CASSYRGTQETQYF.

This sequence joins TRBV7-3 and TRBJ2-7, with 9 bases identical to TRBD2. V was pared by 2 bases and J by 6 bases, with 8 bases of the junction left unmatched. The length of the CDR3 is 15 residues. Germline V lookup: CDR1 SGHTA, CDR2 FQGTGA. CDR3 region: CASSLLASGTSEQYF. CDR3 bases: TGTGCCAGCAGCTTACTGGCTAGCGGGACGAGCGAGCAGTACTTC. The variable domain in full, with the rest retrieved from reference TRBV7-3 and TRBJ2-7, is GAGVSQTPSNKVTEKGKYVELRCDPISGHTALYWYRQSLGQGPEFLIYFQGTGAADDSGLPNDRFFAVRPEGSVSTLKIQRTERGDSAVYLCASSLLASGTSEQYFGPGTRLTVT.

This sequence joins TRBV5-4 and TRBJ2-7; TRBD2 agrees at 10 bases. The CDR3 sequence is 15 residues long. CDR1 is SGHNT and CDR2 is YYREEE in the germline V gene (reference sequence). Trimming took 2 bases from V and 1 from J; bases not matched to a gene: 3. Here the CDR3 DNA reads TGTGCCAGCAGCTTCCTAGCGGGGGAGTCCTACGAGCAGTACTTC. Translated, it gives CASSFLAGESYEQYF.

The chain's CDR3 is CASSTYRVSYEQYF. The CDR3 DNA follows: TGTGCCAGCAGTACCTACAGGGTTTCCTACGAGCAGTACTTC. The chain has TRBV27 and TRBJ2-7; possible D gene TRBD1, 6 bases. Germline assignment: CDR1 MNHEY and CDR2 SMNVEV (reference sequence). Deletions cut 5 bases from V and 1 base from J, with 12 bases between. The CDR3 extends over 14 amino acids.

The CDR3 reads CASRSDGAGGFDTQYF. CDR3 bases: TGTGCCAGCAGGTCGGACGGGGCAGGGGGCTTCGATACGCAGTATTTT. The chain joins TRBV28 to TRBJ2-3, with 8 nucleotides matching TRBD1. Trimming at V came to 6 bases and at J to 6 bases, leaving 14 bases not matched to a gene. Germline V lookup: CDR1 MDHEN, CDR2 SYDVKM. The CDR3 runs 16 residues.